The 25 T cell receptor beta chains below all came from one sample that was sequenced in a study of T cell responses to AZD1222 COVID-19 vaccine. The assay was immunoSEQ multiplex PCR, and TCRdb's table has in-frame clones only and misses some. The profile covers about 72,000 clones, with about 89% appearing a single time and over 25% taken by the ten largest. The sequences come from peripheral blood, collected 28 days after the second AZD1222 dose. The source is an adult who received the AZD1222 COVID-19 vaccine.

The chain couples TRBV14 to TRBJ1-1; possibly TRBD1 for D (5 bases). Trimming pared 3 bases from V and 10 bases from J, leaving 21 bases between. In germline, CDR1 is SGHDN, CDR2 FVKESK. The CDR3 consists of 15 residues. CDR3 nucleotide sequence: TGTGCCAGCAGCCAGGCAGACAGAGGGCCAGGTCGAGCTTTCTTT. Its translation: CASSQADRGPGRAFF.

The DNA of the CDR3 is TGCGCCAGCAGTGAGGCGGTCAACGGAGGGAACACTGAAGCTTTCTTT. The encoded protein is CASSEAVNGGNTEAFF. This chain links TRBV10-1 with TRBJ1-1; D is uncertain. Germline loops: CDR1 WNHNN, CDR2 SYGVQD (reference sequence). Trimming pared 2 bases from V and 1 base from J, leaving 14 bases between. The CDR3 is 16 amino acids.

The CDR3: CASSLDGLAGREQYF. CDR3 coding DNA: TGTGCCAGCAGCTTAGACGGACTAGCGGGACGGGAGCAGTACTTC. V gene TRBV7-3 combines with J gene TRBJ2-7; 12 bases fit TRBD2. The CDR3 totals 15 residues. The J segment lost 7 bases and the V segment lost 2 bases, leaving 6 bases of the junction unmatched. Germline assignment: CDR1 SGHTA and CDR2 FQGTGA.

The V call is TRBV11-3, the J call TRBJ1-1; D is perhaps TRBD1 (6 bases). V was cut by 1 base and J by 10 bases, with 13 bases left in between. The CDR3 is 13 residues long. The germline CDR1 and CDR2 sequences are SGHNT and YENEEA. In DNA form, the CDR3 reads TGTGCCAGCAGCTTAGCCCAGGGGTCGGGAGCTTTCTTT. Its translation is CASSLAQGSGAFF.

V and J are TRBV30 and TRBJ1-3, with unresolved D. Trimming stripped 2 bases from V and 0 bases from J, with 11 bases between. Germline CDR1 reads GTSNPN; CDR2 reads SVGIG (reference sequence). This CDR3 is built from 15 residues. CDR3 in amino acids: CAWSLLMSSGNTIYF. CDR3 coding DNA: TGTGCCTGGAGTCTTCTAATGAGCTCTGGAAACACCATATATTTT.

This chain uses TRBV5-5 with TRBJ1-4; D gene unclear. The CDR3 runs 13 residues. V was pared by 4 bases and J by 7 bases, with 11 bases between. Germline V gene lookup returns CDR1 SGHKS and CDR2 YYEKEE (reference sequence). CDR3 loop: CASSPGSGEKLFF. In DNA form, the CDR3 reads TGTGCCAGCAGCCCTGGGTCAGGTGAAAAACTGTTTTTT.

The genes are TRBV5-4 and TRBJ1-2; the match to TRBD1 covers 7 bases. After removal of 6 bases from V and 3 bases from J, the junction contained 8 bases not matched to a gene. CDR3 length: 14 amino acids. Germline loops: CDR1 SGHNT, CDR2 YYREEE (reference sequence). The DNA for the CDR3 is TGTGCCAGCAACAGAGACAGGGCTGACTATGGCTACACCTTC. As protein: CASNRDRADYGYTF.

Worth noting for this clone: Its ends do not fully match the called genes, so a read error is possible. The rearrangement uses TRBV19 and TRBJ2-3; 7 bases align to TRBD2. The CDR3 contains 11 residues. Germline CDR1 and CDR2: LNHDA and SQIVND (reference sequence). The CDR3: CASSINRDYHF. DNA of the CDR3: TGTGCCAGTAGTATAAACCGGGACTACCATTTT.

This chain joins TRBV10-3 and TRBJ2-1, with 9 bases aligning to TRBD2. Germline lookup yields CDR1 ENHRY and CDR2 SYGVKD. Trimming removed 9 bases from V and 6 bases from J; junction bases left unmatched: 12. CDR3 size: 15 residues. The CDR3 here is CAIQTSGQPFNEQFF. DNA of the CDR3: TGTGCCATTCAGACTAGCGGACAACCCTTCAATGAGCAGTTCTTC.

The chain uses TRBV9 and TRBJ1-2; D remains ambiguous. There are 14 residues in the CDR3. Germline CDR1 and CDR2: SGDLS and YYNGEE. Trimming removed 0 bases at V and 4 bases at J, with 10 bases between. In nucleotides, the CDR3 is TGTGCCAGCAGCGTAGACGTACAGCCCTATGGCTACACCTTC. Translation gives CASSVDVQPYGYTF.

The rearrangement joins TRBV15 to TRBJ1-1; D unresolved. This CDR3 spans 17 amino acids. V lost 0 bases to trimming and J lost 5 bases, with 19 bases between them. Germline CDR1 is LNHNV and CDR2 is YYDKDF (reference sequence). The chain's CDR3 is CATSRENFVVQTTEAFF. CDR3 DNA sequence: TGTGCCACCAGCAGAGAGAATTTCGTGGTCCAAACAACTGAAGCTTTCTTT.

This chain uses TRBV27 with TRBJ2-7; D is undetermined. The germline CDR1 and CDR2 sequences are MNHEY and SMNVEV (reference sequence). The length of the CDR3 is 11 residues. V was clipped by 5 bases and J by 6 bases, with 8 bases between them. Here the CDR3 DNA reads TGTGCCAGCAGTCTCCCCCCCGAGCAGTACTTC. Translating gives CASSLPPEQYF.

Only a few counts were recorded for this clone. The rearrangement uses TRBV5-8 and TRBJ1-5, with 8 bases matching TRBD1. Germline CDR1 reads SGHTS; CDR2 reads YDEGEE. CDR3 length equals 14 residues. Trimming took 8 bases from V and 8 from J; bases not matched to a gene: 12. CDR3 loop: CASDRGQLDEPQHF. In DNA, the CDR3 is TGTGCCAGTGACAGGGGTCAACTGGATGAGCCCCAGCATTTT.

CDR3 DNA: TGTGCCTGGAGTGATCCGACAGCAACTAATGAAAAACTGTTTTTT. Protein: CAWSDPTATNEKLFF. V is TRBV30 and J is TRBJ1-4, with D tentatively TRBD1 (5 bases). Trimming removed 1 base from V and 0 bases from J, with 9 bases in between. Germline V gene sequence: CDR1 GTSNPN, CDR2 SVGIG (reference sequence). This CDR3 comprises 15 residues.

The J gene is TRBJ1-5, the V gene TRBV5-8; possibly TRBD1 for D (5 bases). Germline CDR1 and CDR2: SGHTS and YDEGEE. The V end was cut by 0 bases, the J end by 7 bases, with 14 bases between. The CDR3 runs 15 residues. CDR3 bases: TGTGCCAGCAGCTTGGGGGACGGACCGCGGCAGCCCCAGCATTTT. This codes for CASSLGDGPRQPQHF.

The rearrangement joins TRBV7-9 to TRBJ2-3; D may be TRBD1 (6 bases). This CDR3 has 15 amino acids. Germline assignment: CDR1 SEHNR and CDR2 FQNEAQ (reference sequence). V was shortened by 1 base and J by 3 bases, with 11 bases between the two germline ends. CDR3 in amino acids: CASSLVGTSTDTQYF. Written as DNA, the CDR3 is TGTGCCAGCAGCTTAGTTGGGACATCAACAGATACGCAGTATTTT.

The CDR3 is CASSFAVEQYF. The CDR3 bases are TGTGCCAGCAGTTTCGCCGTCGAGCAGTACTTC. The V gene is TRBV12-3 or TRBV12-4, the J gene TRBJ2-7; the D is unclear. Trimming cost V 3 bases and J 6 bases, with 6 bases left between them. The CDR3 loop spans 11 amino acids.

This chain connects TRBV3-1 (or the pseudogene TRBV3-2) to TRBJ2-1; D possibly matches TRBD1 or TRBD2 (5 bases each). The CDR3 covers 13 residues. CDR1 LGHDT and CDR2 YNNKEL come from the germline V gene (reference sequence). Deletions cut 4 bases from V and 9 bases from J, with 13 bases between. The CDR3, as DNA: TGTGCCAGCAGCCGGGGACCATTTGGTGAGCAGTTCTTC. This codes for CASSRGPFGEQFF.

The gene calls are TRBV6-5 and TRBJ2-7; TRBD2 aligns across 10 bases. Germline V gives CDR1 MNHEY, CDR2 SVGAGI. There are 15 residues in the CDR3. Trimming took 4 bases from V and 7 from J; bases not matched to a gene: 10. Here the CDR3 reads CASSWDASGSREQYF. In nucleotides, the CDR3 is TGTGCCAGCAGTTGGGATGCTAGCGGGAGTCGGGAGCAGTACTTC.

The CDR3 region has the DNA TGTGCCAGCAGAACCAAAGGAATGAAGCAGTACTTC. It encodes CASRTKGMKQYF. V gene TRBV28 combines with J gene TRBJ2-7; D is uncertain. There are 12 residues in the CDR3. V lost 6 bases to trimming and J lost 8 bases, with 14 bases between them. The V gene's germline CDR1 is MDHEN and CDR2 SYDVKM.

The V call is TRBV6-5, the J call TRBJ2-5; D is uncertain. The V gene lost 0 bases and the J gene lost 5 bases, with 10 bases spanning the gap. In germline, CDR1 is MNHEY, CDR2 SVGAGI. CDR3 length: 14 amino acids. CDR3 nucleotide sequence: TGTGCCAGCAGTTACTCGATATACGGGGAGACCCAGTACTTC. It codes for CASSYSIYGETQYF.

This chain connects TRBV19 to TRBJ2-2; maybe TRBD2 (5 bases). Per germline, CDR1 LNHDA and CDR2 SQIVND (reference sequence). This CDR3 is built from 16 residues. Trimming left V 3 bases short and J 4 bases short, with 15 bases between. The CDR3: CASSMLRGSSTGELFF. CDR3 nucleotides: TGTGCCAGTAGTATGTTGAGAGGGAGCAGCACCGGGGAGCTGTTTTTT.

The CDR3 DNA reads as TGTGCCACCAGCAGAGATCGGTCGGGGGGGAGTGAGCAGTACTTC. Protein: CATSRDRSGGSEQYF. The chain is built from TRBV15 and TRBJ2-7; 8 nucleotides match TRBD2. V shed 0 bases, J shed 7 bases, and the junction held 8 bases outside the gene matches. Germline values: CDR1 LNHNV, CDR2 YYDKDF (reference sequence). CDR3 size: 15 residues.

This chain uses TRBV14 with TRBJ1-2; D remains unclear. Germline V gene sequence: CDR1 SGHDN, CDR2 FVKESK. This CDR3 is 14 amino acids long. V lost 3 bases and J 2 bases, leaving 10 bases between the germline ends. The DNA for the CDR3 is TGTGCCAGCAGCCAGCTAAGGTACAACTATGGCTACACCTTC. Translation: CASSQLRYNYGYTF.

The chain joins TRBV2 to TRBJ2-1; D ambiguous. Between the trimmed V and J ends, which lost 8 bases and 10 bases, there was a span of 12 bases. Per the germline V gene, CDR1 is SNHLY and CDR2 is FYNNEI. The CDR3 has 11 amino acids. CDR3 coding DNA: TGTGCCAGCGGGCCTAGTTACGAGCAGTTCTTC. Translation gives CASGPSYEQFF.